What follows is one T cell receptor (beta chain) and its context. Its antigen remains unknown. TCRdb keeps only in-frame clones here, not all; method: immunoSEQ multiplex PCR. The data show some 2.3 million clones, 90% to 95% seen once. The CDR3 spans 14 residues. V shed 5 bases and J shed 5 bases, with 15 bases lying between them. Germline CDR1 reads SEHNR; CDR2 reads FQNEAQ (reference sequence). The source of the sample is a study of shared clonotypes between healthy human individuals. Study as a whole: Researchers assigned three CD4 naive, three CD4 memory, two CD8 naive and one CD8 memory plate to each donor. Study-level points and caveats: Across subsets, estimated richness was generally greater for naive than for memory populations. Despite large depth, sorted-subset datasets appeared incompletely sequenced. The authors sampled blood alone, and tissue repertoires likely differ.

The gene calls are TRBV7-9 and TRBJ2-5; no reliable D call. Sequences were obtained from naive CD4+ T cells from PBMCs. Subset given: CD45RA+ positively selected. The receptor comes from a man younger than 30 in good health. Some clones in this sample may be carry-over from other donors' samples. The CDR3: CASSPRRVGETQYF. CDR3 nucleotides: TGTGCCAGCAGCCCCCGCCGCGTTGGGGAGACCCAGTACTTC.